This TCR beta chain was sequenced in a study of CD8 T cells in ankylosing spondylitis. Molecular-barcoded quantitative 5'-RACE produced these TCR beta libraries. TCRdb re-derived calls from the 5' RACE reads in MiXCR, one entry per CDR3 protein. This table holds tens of thousands of distinct CDR3 sequences, approximately 6% found once. The ends were cut back, 1 base at V and 7 bases at J, with 11 bases in the middle. The CDR3 is 13 residues long. The germline gives CDR1 LNHDA, CDR2 SQIVND (reference sequence). Sequences were obtained from synovial fluid, either unsorted or a sorted T cell fraction (not recorded which). This sequence originates from a male donor with ankylosing spondylitis. The chain recombines TRBV19 with TRBJ2-7; D possibly corresponds to TRBD1 (5 bases). CDR3 sequence: CASSIGGHREQYF. The CDR3 region has the DNA TGTGCCAGTAGTATAGGAGGACACCGTGAGCAGTACTTC.